Below, 16 T cell receptor beta chains from the same sample are listed, as sequenced in a study of blood T cell repertoires in COVID-19. Assay: immunoSEQ multiplex PCR; the TCRdb copy retains only in-frame clones and omits some. Of roughly 250,000 clones listed, 70% to 90% were seen once; the top ten hold 0.85% to 1%. Sequences were obtained from peripheral blood. The receptors were sampled from a human donor with COVID-19, enrolled during active disease. The donor label of this sample is uncertain.

V gene TRBV27 combines with J gene TRBJ1-2, with D perhaps matching TRBD1 (5 bases). Trimming shortened V by 2 bases and J by 6 bases, and 16 bases separated the two germline ends. CDR3 length: 15 residues. CDR1 MNHEY and CDR2 SMNVEV come from the germline V gene (reference sequence). The CDR3 is CASSLQGVIGHGYTF. For the CDR3, the DNA is TGTGCCAGCAGTTTACAAGGGGTGATTGGTCATGGCTACACCTTC.

This clone was detected only once. This chain links TRBV27 with TRBJ1-6; the match to TRBD1 covers 7 bases. Germline V gene lookup returns CDR1 MNHEY and CDR2 SMNVEV (reference sequence). V lost 7 bases, J lost 3 bases, and 12 bases stayed unmatched. There are 17 residues in the CDR3. The CDR3 sequence: CASKPLWDRRYNSPLHF. CDR3 bases: TGTGCCAGCAAACCCCTTTGGGACAGACGCTATAATTCACCCCTCCACTTT.

V is TRBV7-2 and J is TRBJ2-7; 7 bases fit TRBD2. V dropped 4 bases and J dropped 2; count of bases not matched to a gene: 8. CDR1 and CDR2 (germline): SGHTA, FQGNSA. The CDR3 runs to 15 residues. CDR3 sequence (DNA): TGTGCCAGCAGCTGGGCGGCTAGCGGCACCTACGAGCAGTACTTC. Translation gives CASSWAASGTYEQYF.

This chain uses TRBV11-2 with TRBJ1-2; D is ambiguous. Germline loops: CDR1 SGHAT, CDR2 FQNNGV. The CDR3 has 15 amino acids. The V gene lost 5 bases and the J gene lost 8 bases, with 21 bases spanning the gap. The CDR3 loop is CASSPLAGRMIGYTF. CDR3 in DNA: TGTGCCAGCAGCCCACTGGCCGGGAGGATGATCGGCTACACCTTC. The full variable domain, rest sourced from reference TRBV11-2 and TRBJ1-2, is EAGVAQSPRYKIIEKRQSVAFWCNPISGHATLYWYQQILGQGPKLLIQFQNNGVVDDSQLPKDRFSAERLKGVDSTLKIQPAKLEDSAVYLCASSPLAGRMIGYTFGSGTRLTVV.

The chain uses TRBV19 and TRBJ2-1; 10 bases are a match to TRBD2. The J segment lost 1 base and the V segment lost 5 bases, leaving 11 bases of the junction unmatched. The germline CDR1 and CDR2 sequences are LNHDA and SQIVND (reference sequence). The CDR3 runs 18 residues. The CDR3 reads CASSPQTPGLASYNEQFF. The DNA for the CDR3 is TGTGCCAGTAGTCCCCAAACCCCGGGACTAGCGTCCTACAATGAGCAGTTCTTC.

The chain is built from TRBV7-2 and TRBJ1-3; D is ambiguous. Germline CDR1 reads SGHTA; CDR2 reads FQGNSA. The CDR3 length is 11 residues. V dropped 5 bases and J dropped 8 bases, with 7 bases sitting between them. The CDR3 DNA is TGTGCCAGCAGCCTTCGGGACACCATATATTTT. Protein product: CASSLRDTIYF.

The chain employs TRBV30 and TRBJ2-7, with a weak D call TRBD1 (6 bases). The V gene lost 2 bases and the J gene lost 6 bases, with 14 bases spanning the gap. CDR1 is GTSNPN, CDR2 SVGIG, per germline (reference sequence). There are 13 residues in the CDR3. The CDR3 DNA is TGTGCCTGGAGTTCACAGGGTATGAGCGAGCAGTACTTC. Translating it yields CAWSSQGMSEQYF.

This CDR3 is CASSLVSQGNTIYF. Written as DNA, the CDR3 is TGCGCCAGCAGCTTGGTGTCCCAAGGAAACACCATATATTTT. V gene TRBV5-1 combines with J gene TRBJ1-3; D remains ambiguous. Trimming took off 0 bases at V and 4 bases at J, with 8 bases between the two ends. This CDR3 has 14 amino acids. CDR1 SGHRS and CDR2 YFSETQ come from the germline V gene.

The V call is TRBV7-3, the J call TRBJ1-6, with D possibly being TRBD1 (6 bases). V lost 5 bases, J lost 7 bases, and 12 bases lay in between. Germline V gives CDR1 SGHTA, CDR2 FQGTGA. The CDR3 spans 14 residues. The DNA for the CDR3 is TGTGCCAGCAGCAGGGCAGGGGAAAATTCACCCCTCCACTTT. This gives the protein CASSRAGENSPLHF.

This chain connects TRBV5-1 to TRBJ1-5; D gene uncertain. The CDR3 extends over 15 amino acids. Germline CDR1 and CDR2: SGHRS and YFSETQ. Between the trimmed V and J ends, which lost 0 bases and 1 base, there was a span of 8 bases. For the CDR3, the DNA is TGCGCCAGCAGCTTGGGGCTTGCCAGCAATCAGCCCCAGCATTTT. Translation gives CASSLGLASNQPQHF. Looking up the rest from reference TRBV5-1 and TRBJ1-5 gives the full variable domain: KAGVTQTPRYLIKTRGQQVTLSCSPISGHRSVSWYQQTPGQGLQFLFEYFSETQRNKGNFPGRFSGRQFSNSRSEMNVSTLELGDSALYLCASSLGLASNQPQHFGDGTRLSIL.

This clone was observed a single time. The V and J genes are TRBV27 and TRBJ2-5, with 9 bases aligning to TRBD1. Germline V gene data show CDR1 as MNHEY and CDR2 as SMNVEV (reference sequence). The V and J ends lost 4 bases and 2 bases, in that order; junction bases with no gene match: 5. The CDR3 length is 15 residues. CDR3 bases: TGTGCCAGCAGTTACTGGGACAGGGCACAAGAGACCCAGTACTTC. Residues: CASSYWDRAQETQYF.

This chain links TRBV19 with TRBJ2-1; the match to TRBD2 covers 8 bases. Germline V gene data show CDR1 as LNHDA and CDR2 as SQIVND (reference sequence). This CDR3 is built from 16 residues. The ends lost 3 bases at V and 6 bases at J; junction bases unmatched: 10. The CDR3 here is CASSIRSGVASNEQFF. The CDR3 nucleotides read TGTGCCAGTAGTATTCGTAGCGGGGTGGCCTCCAATGAGCAGTTCTTC. The whole variable domain, filled in from reference TRBV19 and TRBJ2-1, reads DGGITQSPKYLFRKEGQNVTLSCEQNLNHDAMYWYRQDPGQGLRLIYYSQIVNDFQKGDIAEGYSVSREKKESFPLTVTSAQKNPTAFYLCASSIRSGVASNEQFFGPGTRLTVL.

The table lists this clone with a count of one. This chain links TRBV18 with TRBJ2-4; TRBD2 agrees at 9 bases. CDR1 KGHSH and CDR2 LQKENI come from the germline V gene. The CDR3 runs to 17 residues. Losses at the gene ends were 4 bases for V and 3 bases for J; bases not matched to a gene: 10. The CDR3 sequence: CASSRVGIAGDKNIQYF. DNA for the CDR3: TGTGCCAGCTCACGCGTGGGTATAGCGGGAGACAAAAACATTCAGTACTTC.

Note on this clone: An end of the junction differs from the germline gene, which may be a read error. J is TRBJ1-4 and V is TRBV5-5; possibly TRBD1 for D (6 bases). Germline lookup yields CDR1 SGHKS and CDR2 YYEKEE (reference sequence). CDR3 length: 16 amino acids. The CDR3 nucleotides read TGTGCCAGCAGCTTGGGGCGGGGGGCAACAAATGAAAAACTGTTTTTT. As protein: CASSLGRGATNEKLFF.

The chain joins TRBV3-1 (or the pseudogene TRBV3-2) to TRBJ2-3, with TRBD2 matching over 7 bases. There are 18 residues in the CDR3. Germline values: CDR1 LGHDT, CDR2 YNNKEL (reference sequence). J gave up 0 bases and V 0 bases, and 9 bases lay outside the gene matches. CDR3 region: CASSQDRGSGPSTDTQYF. Here the CDR3 DNA reads TGTGCCAGCAGCCAAGATAGGGGTAGCGGGCCTAGCACAGATACGCAGTATTTT.

The rearrangement uses TRBV7-2 and TRBJ2-3, with D perhaps TRBD1 (5 bases). The CDR3 has 14 amino acids. V lost 5 bases to trimming and J lost 3 bases, with 12 bases between them. Germline values: CDR1 SGHTA, CDR2 FQGNSA. CDR3 loop: CASSPPSGTDTQYF. CDR3 nucleotides: TGTGCCAGCAGCCCCCCGTCAGGGACAGATACGCAGTATTTT.